The rows below give T cell receptor beta chains drawn from one sample of a study of beta chain features in type 1 diabetes. Clones were read by immunoSEQ multiplex PCR, and TCRdb kept only the in-frame ones, dropping some. The data show around 320,000 clones, with roughly 15% seen just once and around 7% held by the top ten. The sequenced material came from central memory CD4+ T cells from blood. These receptors all come from a man younger than 45 in good health. Both conserved end residues are part of each CDR3. Fields, in order: clone size, D gene, J gene, V gene, CDR3 DNA, CDR3 protein. A D gene is named only where the DNA matches it firmly. Some rows mark clone size as missing; the rest say once, few, many or name a class of expanded clone.

>-|-|TRBJ2-2|TRBV7-2
TGTGCCAGCAGAGAATCCACAGCCACCGGGGAGCTGTTTTTT
CASRESTATGELFF
>few|TRBD1|TRBJ1-6|TRBV4-3
TGCGCCAGCAGCCATTTAGGACAGGGGGAACAAAATTCACCCCTCCACTTT
CASSHLGQGEQNSPLHF
>-|-|TRBJ1-1|TRBV4-2
TGTGCCAGCAGCCAAGGACGAAACACTGAAGCTTTCTTT
CASSQGRNTEAFF
>-|-|TRBJ1-1|TRBV29-1
TGCAGCGTTGACGGGGGCTTTGGGATGAACACTGAAGCTTTCTTT
CSVDGGFGMNTEAFF
>few|-|TRBJ2-7|TRBV19
TGTGCCAGTAGTATGGGCTCGATCGACGAGCAGTACTTC
CASSMGSIDEQYF
>-|TRBD2|TRBJ2-5|TRBV4-3
TGCGCCAGCAGCCAAGAATTAGCGGGGGGCGCGGGGACCCAGTACTTC
CASSQELAGGAGTQYF
>few|-|TRBJ1-2|TRBV7-2
TGTGCCAGCAGCTTAGATGGCGGCTACACCTTC
CASSLDGGYTF
>-|-|TRBJ2-2|TRBV4-3
TGCGCCAGCAGCCAAGAATCGATAGCTGGCGGGGAGCTGTTTTTT
CASSQESIAGGELFF
>many|-|TRBJ2-1|TRBV29-1
TGCAGCGCTCACCTAGGTGAGCAGTTCTTC
CSAHLGEQFF
>many|TRBD2|TRBJ2-5|TRBV7-9
TGTGCCAGCAGCGTCCGAGGAAGCGGGAAAGAGACCCAGTACTTC
CASSVRGSGKETQYF
>few|-|TRBJ2-3|TRBV5-4
TGTGCCAGCAGCCCATACCCGGGCACAGATACGCAGTATTTT
CASSPYPGTDTQYF
>many|-|TRBJ2-7|TRBV6-1
TGTGCCAGCAGTGAACATCAGGGCCTAGGAGAGCAGTACTTC
CASSEHQGLGEQYF
>-|TRBD1|TRBJ2-7|TRBV6-1
TGTGCCAGCAGTCGGACAGGGAGCTACGAGCAGTACTTC
CASSRTGSYEQYF
>few|TRBD1|TRBJ2-1|TRBV10-3
TGTGCCATCAGTGGCCAACGGGACAGCGAGCAGTTCTTC
CAISGQRDSEQFF
>many|-|TRBJ2-1|TRBV12-5
TGTGCTAGTGGTCCATCCGCCGAATACAATGAGCAGTTCTTC
CASGPSAEYNEQFF
>-|TRBD2|TRBJ2-7|TRBV5-1
TGCGCCAGCAGCTTGGGGACACTAGCGGGGGAAGGATACGAGCAGTACTTC
CASSLGTLAGEGYEQYF
>-|-|TRBJ2-7|TRBV5-4
TGTGCCAGCAGCTTACAGGGTTCCTACGAGCAGTACTTC
CASSLQGSYEQYF
>-|TRBD2|TRBJ2-1|TRBV4-3
TGCGCCAGCAGCCAAGAGGTTGGGACTAGAAACAATGAGCAGTTCTTC
CASSQEVGTRNNEQFF